Presented here are 29 T cell receptor beta chains from one specimen sequenced in a study of blood T cells in healthy people across ages. Sample-barcoded 5' priming and a J-beta primer mix drove a second PCR of about 6 to 12 cycles. TCRdb fed the 5' RACE reads into MiXCR, producing one record per CDR3 protein. The top ten clones hold about 4% of a sample with about 1.5 million distinct CDR3 sequences, roughly two fifths of them seen once. Source material: blood. These receptors originate from a woman younger than 35 in good health.

This clonotype was seen a few times. As DNA, the CDR3 is TGTGCCAGCAGCCAAGACCGGACCTTGTGGGATACGCAGTATTTT. Encoded protein: CASSQDRTLWDTQYF. V is TRBV3-1 and J is TRBJ2-3; the D is unclear. Germline-derived CDR1 and CDR2 are LGHDT and YNNKEL (reference sequence). The V end was cut by 0 bases, the J end by 6 bases, with 13 bases between. CDR3 length: 15 residues.

This clonotype is a singleton in its sample. The genes are TRBV12-3 or TRBV12-4 and TRBJ2-5; 10 bases align to TRBD2. The CDR3 has 17 amino acids. The ends lost 3 bases at V and 3 bases at J; junction bases unmatched: 10. CDR3 protein: CASSLIYSGRAKETQYF. The CDR3, as DNA: TGTGCCAGCAGTTTGATTTACAGCGGGAGGGCCAAAGAGACCCAGTACTTC.

This clonotype showed up just a few times. The J gene is TRBJ2-3, the V gene TRBV28; D assignment may be TRBD1 or TRBD2 (5 bases each). Germline CDR1 is MDHEN and CDR2 is SYDVKM. Trimming stripped 8 bases from V and 0 bases from J, with 15 bases between. This CDR3 spans 15 amino acids. CDR3 residues: CASALTGRSTDTQYF. DNA of the CDR3: TGTGCCAGCGCTCTGACGGGACGTAGCACAGATACGCAGTATTTT.

The chain has TRBV7-6 and TRBJ2-1, with D maybe TRBD1 (5 bases). The CDR3 extends over 15 amino acids. Germline-derived CDR1 and CDR2 are SGHVS and FNYEAQ. Trimming left V 3 bases short and J 4 bases short, with 13 bases between. CDR3 DNA: TGTGCCAGCAGCTTGCGACAGAGCACATACAATGAGCAGTTCTTC. Translated: CASSLRQSTYNEQFF.

This chain joins TRBV6-5 and TRBJ2-1, with D maybe TRBD2 (6 bases). Germline V gene lookup returns CDR1 MNHEY and CDR2 SVGAGI. The ends were cut back, 1 base at V and 3 bases at J, with 13 bases in the middle. The CDR3 has 16 residues. The CDR3 loop is CASSYLVGSVYNEQFF. The CDR3 nucleotides are TGTGCCAGCAGTTACTTAGTCGGGAGTGTCTACAATGAGCAGTTCTTC.

The rearrangement links TRBV20-1 to TRBJ2-5, with D perhaps TRBD1 or TRBD2 (5 bases each). The germline V gene has CDR1 DFQATT and CDR2 SNEGSKA (reference sequence). V lost 2 bases and J lost 2, with 15 bases in between. This CDR3 contains 15 residues. The CDR3 region is CSARLGGGGQETQYF. Here the CDR3 DNA reads TGCAGTGCTAGACTAGGTGGGGGTGGGCAAGAGACCCAGTACTTC.

CDR3 sequence reads: CASKDRNGEAFF. For the CDR3, the DNA is TGTGCCAGCAAAGACCGCAACGGGGAAGCTTTCTTT. This rearrangement joins TRBV2 to TRBJ1-1; no clear D. Germline assignment: CDR1 SNHLY and CDR2 FYNNEI. The CDR3 length is 12 residues. V was cut by 7 bases and J by 8 bases, with 14 bases left in between.

To note about this clonotype: The germline gene is not matched at one end of the junction; a read error may be the cause. The CDR3: CSPRRLGASYAQYF. The CDR3 DNA sequence: TGCAGCCCACGACGGTTAGGGGCCTCCTACGCGCAGTACTTC. The chain employs TRBV29-1 and TRBJ2-7, with a tentative D call TRBD1 (5 bases). Germline V gives CDR1 SQVTM, CDR2 ANQGSEA. CDR3 length equals 14 residues.

The CDR3 sequence: CASSKQGLGTDTQYF. Here the CDR3 DNA reads TGTGCCAGCAGCAAACAGGGGTTGGGCACAGATACGCAGTATTTT. V is TRBV7-9 and J is TRBJ2-3; 7 positions agree with TRBD1. CDR3 length: 15 residues. Trimming cost V 5 bases and J 1 base; bases outside gene matches: 6. Germline CDR1 and CDR2: SEHNR and FQNEAQ (reference sequence).

This clonotype was picked up a small number of times. This sequence joins TRBV27 and TRBJ2-1; 9 positions match TRBD1. The CDR3 is 13 residues long. The J segment lost 5 bases and the V segment lost 8 bases, leaving 4 bases of the junction unmatched. The germline V gene has CDR1 MNHEY and CDR2 SMNVEV (reference sequence). In nucleotides, the CDR3 is TGTGCCAGCGGGACAGGGTTTAACAATGAGCAGTTCTTC. The encoded protein is CASGTGFNNEQFF.

The chain is built from TRBV11-2 and TRBJ2-7; 7 bases match TRBD1. Looked up from germline, CDR1 is SGHAT and CDR2 is FQNNGV. The CDR3 loop spans 13 amino acids. V was clipped by 2 bases and J by 9 bases; unmatched bases: 7. The CDR3 protein is CASSLPYRGRQYF. As DNA, the CDR3 is TGTGCCAGCAGCTTACCCTACAGGGGTCGGCAGTACTTC.

In regard to this clonotype: A clone one base away is much larger, so this may be a read error. The V gene is TRBV6-2 or TRBV6-3, the J gene TRBJ2-3; 8 nucleotides agree with TRBD1. The CDR3 contains 15 residues. Germline CDR1 MNHEY, CDR2 SVGEGT. The ends lost 6 bases at V and 11 bases at J; junction bases unmatched: 16. CDR3 sequence (DNA): TGTGCCAGCAGCCGCGCCGGACAGGGAGTCTCTATGCAGTATTTT. Translating it yields CASSRAGQGVSMQYF.

This clonotype was seen more than once but under ten times. V usage is TRBV4-1 and J usage is TRBJ1-1; D is uncertain. Deletions cut 0 bases from V and 0 bases from J, with 5 bases between. Germline values: CDR1 MGHRA, CDR2 YSYEKL. This CDR3 comprises 14 residues. CDR3 sequence reads: CASSQERLNTEAFF. Here the CDR3 DNA reads TGCGCCAGCAGCCAAGAACGCCTGAACACTGAAGCTTTCTTT.

This clonotype has just a few counts. The chain couples TRBV3-1 to TRBJ2-1, with 11 bases aligning to TRBD1. Losses at the gene ends were 4 bases for V and 2 bases for J; bases not matched to a gene: 4. This CDR3 region has 16 residues. Germline V CDR1 and CDR2: LGHDT, YNNKEL (reference sequence). The CDR3 region is CASSRTDRGPYNEQFF. The CDR3 DNA is TGTGCCAGCAGCCGAACGGACAGGGGGCCCTACAATGAGCAGTTCTTC.

The J gene is TRBJ1-5, the V gene TRBV6-2 or TRBV6-3, with 8 bases aligning to TRBD1. The germline CDR1 and CDR2 sequences are MNHEY and SVGEGT. CDR3 length equals 11 residues. Trimming at V came to 5 bases and at J to 15 bases, leaving 6 bases not matched to a gene. CDR3 nucleotide sequence: TGTGCCAGCAGTCAGGACAGGGCTCGGCATTTT. Its translation: CASSQDRARHF.

This clonotype appeared a single time. The germline gene is not matched at one end of the junction; a read error may be the cause. The V and J genes are TRBV20-1 and TRBJ2-3; D is possibly TRBD2 (5 bases). The germline gives CDR1 DFQATT, CDR2 SNEGSKA (reference sequence). The CDR3 is made up of 12 amino acids. Here the CDR3 reads CGASWETATQYF. CDR3 DNA: TGCGGTGCTAGTTGGGAGACGGCCACGCAGTATTTT.

The chain links TRBV2 to TRBJ1-1; 8 bases fit TRBD1. Germline V gene sequence: CDR1 SNHLY, CDR2 FYNNEI. J gave up 5 bases and V 8 bases, and 7 bases lay outside the gene matches. This CDR3 has 13 amino acids. DNA for the CDR3: TGTGCCAGCCTAACTACAGGGGGGACTGAAGCTTTCTTT. It encodes CASLTTGGTEAFF.

The V gene is TRBV7-9, the J gene TRBJ1-1, with D perhaps TRBD1 (5 bases). The V gene lost 5 bases and the J gene lost 4 bases, with 14 bases spanning the gap. The CDR3 sequence is 14 residues long. The germline V gene encodes CDR1 SEHNR and CDR2 FQNEAQ (reference sequence). The CDR3 is CASSKGREITEAFF. The DNA of the CDR3 is TGTGCCAGCAGCAAGGGGAGGGAGATCACTGAAGCTTTCTTT.

This sequence joins TRBV12-3 or TRBV12-4 and TRBJ2-7; 7 bases align to TRBD2. The trim removed 5 bases at V and 3 bases at J, leaving 7 bases unmatched. This CDR3 spans 14 amino acids. The CDR3 loop is CASSPGTTRYEQYF. The CDR3 region has the DNA TGTGCCAGCAGTCCCGGGACTACTCGCTACGAGCAGTACTTC.

V usage is TRBV7-2 and J usage is TRBJ1-2; 10 bases fit TRBD1. The V segment lost 2 bases and the J segment 4 bases; nucleotides outside the gene matches: 4. This CDR3 is 15 amino acids long. Germline lookup yields CDR1 SGHTA and CDR2 FQGNSA. The DNA for the CDR3 is TGTGCCAGCAGCTTACAGGGACAGGGGATCTATGGCTACACCTTC. Translated: CASSLQGQGIYGYTF.

The V call is TRBV2, the J call TRBJ1-4; TRBD1 might be the D (5 bases). Germline lookup yields CDR1 SNHLY and CDR2 FYNNEI. Trimming cost V 8 bases and J 3 bases, with 16 bases left between them. The CDR3 is made up of 15 amino acids. The CDR3 region is CASGRVGGPNEKLFF. The CDR3 DNA follows: TGTGCCAGCGGGCGGGTCGGGGGTCCTAATGAAAAACTGTTTTTT.

The CDR3 protein is CASSYGALDGYTF. CDR3 nucleotide sequence: TGTGCCAGCAGTTATGGGGCCTTGGATGGCTACACCTTC. The chain joins TRBV6-6 to TRBJ1-2; tentative D call: TRBD1 (5 bases). V was cut by 3 bases and J by 6 bases, with 11 bases left in between. This CDR3 spans 13 amino acids. The V gene's germline CDR1 is MNHNY and CDR2 SVGAGI (reference sequence).

This chain connects TRBV2 to TRBJ2-7; D gene unclear. The CDR3 contains 13 residues. V gave up 1 base and J gave up 3 bases, with 7 bases separating them. Germline loops: CDR1 SNHLY, CDR2 FYNNEI. The CDR3 nucleotides are TGTGCCAGCAGTGAAGTGTTGGGCTACGAGCAGTACTTC. Its translation: CASSEVLGYEQYF.

This clonotype was observed a handful of times. The V gene is TRBV20-1, the J gene TRBJ1-1; D gene uncertain. The CDR3 runs 11 residues. V was shortened by 3 bases and J by 1 base, with 3 bases between the two germline ends. Germline V lookup: CDR1 DFQATT, CDR2 SNEGSKA (reference sequence). The CDR3 coding sequence is TGCAGTGCTAGGGCGAACACTGAAGCTTTCTTT. Amino acids: CSARANTEAFF.

V is TRBV4-3 and J is TRBJ1-4; the D is unclear. CDR3 length equals 17 residues. Between the trimmed V and J ends, which lost 0 bases and 0 bases, there was a span of 11 bases. From germline, CDR1 is LGHNA and CDR2 YSLEER. The CDR3 nucleotides are TGCGCCAGCAGCCAAGAATCCGGGATTGCAACTAATGAAAAACTGTTTTTT. Translation gives CASSQESGIATNEKLFF.

This clonotype was seen a few times. The CDR3 DNA sequence: TGTGCCACCAGTGATTCAGACAGGGGTACCTACAATGAGCAGTTCTTC. Protein product: CATSDSDRGTYNEQFF. The chain couples TRBV24-1 to TRBJ2-1; TRBD1 agrees at 8 bases. Germline CDR1 KGHDR, CDR2 SFDVKD. The ends lost 2 bases at V and 2 bases at J; junction bases unmatched: 4. The CDR3 length is 16 residues.

The chain is built from TRBV3-1 and TRBJ2-5; D possibly corresponds to TRBD2 (5 bases). The DNA end lines up better with TRBJ2-7; the J call may be wrong. The CDR3 loop spans 13 amino acids. Germline V gene data show CDR1 as LGHDT and CDR2 as YNNKEL (reference sequence). In nucleotides, the CDR3 is TGTGCCAGCAGCTCTTTCGGGGCCTACGAGCAGTACTTC. It encodes CASSSFGAYEQYF.

This chain joins TRBV6-5 and TRBJ1-1, with 7 positions matching TRBD1. The CDR3 sequence is 15 residues long. V shed 2 bases, J shed 3 bases, and the junction held 6 bases outside the gene matches. Germline V gene lookup returns CDR1 MNHEY and CDR2 SVGAGI. The CDR3 reads CASSYTEQGYTEAFF. The CDR3 DNA sequence: TGTGCCAGCAGTTACACCGAACAGGGGTACACTGAAGCTTTCTTT.

The chain uses TRBV7-2 and TRBJ2-4; D is possibly TRBD2 (6 bases). Germline CDR1 SGHTA, CDR2 FQGNSA. V lost 0 bases and J 2 bases, leaving 11 bases between the germline ends. The CDR3 loop spans 16 amino acids. CDR3 protein: CASSLARGGTKNIQYF. CDR3 nucleotides: TGTGCCAGCAGCTTAGCGCGGGGTGGGACCAAAAACATTCAGTACTTC.